The 32 T cell receptor beta chains presented below share a single source sample, sequenced in a study of shared clonotypes between healthy human individuals. The data were produced by immunoSEQ multiplex PCR, yet TCRdb's version contains in-frame clones alone and is incomplete. This table holds 2,100,000 or so clones, more than 90% found once. Input material: naive CD4+ T cells sorted from blood. Indicated subset: CD45RA+ positively selected. Source of these receptors: a young man in good health.

The chain links TRBV21-1 to TRBJ1-6. TRBV21-1 is deemed a pseudogene. There are 20 residues in the CDR3. The CDR3 region has the DNA TGTGCCAGCAGCAAAACCCCGGAGGAGGGCGACTATTCCTATAATTCACCCCTCCACTTT. Protein product: CASSKTPEEGDYSYNSPLHF.

The CDR3 DNA follows: TGTGCCAGCAGTTTCCAGGCTAGCGGGAGATCAGATACGCAGTATTTT. It is translated as CASSFQASGRSDTQYF. The chain links TRBV27 to TRBJ2-3; the match to TRBD2 covers 10 bases. The CDR3 runs to 16 residues. From germline, CDR1 is MNHEY and CDR2 SMNVEV (reference sequence). The V segment lost 3 bases and the J segment 4 bases; nucleotides outside the gene matches: 7.

As concerns this clone: Within the sample, other DNA sequences also encode this same CDR3. The V and J genes are TRBV4-1 and TRBJ2-7; D not certain. There are 13 residues in the CDR3. The germline gives CDR1 MGHRA, CDR2 YSYEKL. The V gene lost 3 bases and the J gene lost 3 bases, with 9 bases spanning the gap. The CDR3 region is CASSQARSYEQYF. The CDR3, as DNA: TGCGCCAGCAGCCAGGCACGGAGCTACGAGCAGTACTTC.

The genes are TRBV11-2 and TRBJ1-2; the D is unclear. The CDR3 spans 14 residues. CDR1 is SGHAT and CDR2 is FQNNGV in the germline V gene. The V end lost 1 base, the J end lost 1 base, and 7 bases lay between the germline ends. The CDR3: CASSLGHSNYGYTF. The CDR3 coding sequence is TGTGCCAGCAGCTTAGGCCACAGTAACTATGGCTACACCTTC. Using reference TRBV11-2 and TRBJ1-2 for the parts outside the CDR3, the full variable domain is EAGVAQSPRYKIIEKRQSVAFWCNPISGHATLYWYQQILGQGPKLLIQFQNNGVVDDSQLPKDRFSAERLKGVDSTLKIQPAKLEDSAVYLCASSLGHSNYGYTFGSGTRLTVV.

The chain employs TRBV19 and TRBJ1-3; 10 nucleotides agree with TRBD1. With V trimmed by 9 bases and J by 3 bases, 5 bases remained unmatched. CDR1 and CDR2 from the germline V gene are LNHDA and SQIVND (reference sequence). The CDR3 sequence is 14 residues long. The CDR3 reads CASKGTGDGNTIYF. The DNA for the CDR3 is TGTGCCAGCAAGGGGACAGGGGATGGAAACACCATATATTTT.

The genes are TRBV27 and TRBJ2-3; D ambiguous. Trimming removed 5 bases at V and 2 bases at J, with 8 bases between. Germline assignment: CDR1 MNHEY and CDR2 SMNVEV (reference sequence). CDR3 length: 13 residues. The DNA of the CDR3 is TGTGCCAGCAGTCACGCTTCCACAGATACGCAGTATTTT. Translation gives CASSHASTDTQYF.

This clone was seen a single time. The chain uses TRBV6-5 and TRBJ1-1; D not certain. Trimming took off 8 bases at V and 3 bases at J, with 16 bases between the two ends. In germline, CDR1 is MNHEY, CDR2 SVGAGI. The CDR3 totals 14 residues. CDR3 amino acids: CASVPVGSDTEAFF. Here the CDR3 DNA reads TGTGCCAGCGTACCCGTTGGGAGTGACACTGAAGCTTTCTTT.

With respect to this clone: Other DNA sequences in this specimen translate into the identical CDR3. The V gene is TRBV9, the J gene TRBJ2-2; 10 bases align to TRBD2. CDR1 is SGDLS and CDR2 is YYNGEE in the germline V gene. Unmatched junction bases numbered 2, after V lost 0 bases and J lost 3 bases. The CDR3 has 16 amino acids. The CDR3 reads CASSVGLAGDTGELFF. The CDR3 region has the DNA TGTGCCAGCAGCGTAGGCCTAGCGGGAGACACCGGGGAGCTGTTTTTT.

The V and J genes are TRBV27 and TRBJ2-5; 10 positions agree with TRBD1. There are 16 residues in the CDR3. CDR1 and CDR2 (germline): MNHEY, SMNVEV (reference sequence). V shed 11 bases, J shed 5 bases, and the junction held 17 bases outside the gene matches. The CDR3 coding sequence is TGTGCCTTTTTTTGGGGACAGGGGTTCGGCGGGGAGACCCAGTACTTC. Its protein product is CAFFWGQGFGGETQYF.

This chain connects TRBV7-2 to TRBJ2-4; the match to TRBD2 covers 15 bases. Germline V gene lookup returns CDR1 SGHTA and CDR2 FQGNSA. V was clipped by 1 base and J by 6 bases; unmatched bases: 4. There are 17 residues in the CDR3. Here the CDR3 DNA reads TGTGCCAGCAGCTTAGGGACTAGCGGGAGGGCCTCAAACATTCAGTACTTC. Translation gives CASSLGTSGRASNIQYF.

This chain uses TRBV5-5 with TRBJ1-1; no firm D call. Between the trimmed V and J ends, which lost 4 bases and 4 bases, there was a span of 11 bases. There are 13 residues in the CDR3. Per the germline V gene, CDR1 is SGHKS and CDR2 is YYEKEE (reference sequence). For the CDR3, the DNA is TGTGCCAGCAGCCTCGGGTATGGCACTGAAGCTTTCTTT. This encodes CASSLGYGTEAFF. The full variable domain, completed using reference TRBV5-5 and TRBJ1-1, is DAGVTQSPTHLIKTRGQQVTLRCSPISGHKSVSWYQQVLGQGPQFIFQYYEKEERGRGNFPDRFSARQFPNYSSELNVNALLLGDSALYLCASSLGYGTEAFFGQGTRLTVV.

DNA for the CDR3: TGTGCCAGCAGTTACCCCGGGAGGGGGGGCAATCAGCCCCAGCATTTT. This sequence encodes CASSYPGRGGNQPQHF. The chain joins TRBV6-6 to TRBJ1-5; TRBD1 is a possible D gene (6 bases). CDR3 size: 16 residues. Germline CDR1 reads MNHNY; CDR2 reads SVGAGI (reference sequence). With 2 bases removed from V and 2 bases from J, the gap between germline ends came to 13 bases.

J is TRBJ2-7 and V is TRBV2; the D is unclear. The V and J ends lost 7 bases and 2 bases respectively, with 9 bases between them. This CDR3 has 12 residues. Germline CDR1 reads SNHLY; CDR2 reads FYNNEI. CDR3 protein: CASTKIPYEQYF. Written as DNA, the CDR3 is TGTGCCAGCACCAAAATCCCCTACGAGCAGTACTTC.

Concerning this clone itself: The sample carries other DNA sequences with the same CDR3. The genes are TRBV5-1 and TRBJ2-3; D call uncertain. CDR3 length: 14 residues. V was shortened by 0 bases and J by 0 bases, with 5 bases between the two germline ends. CDR1 is SGHRS and CDR2 is YFSETQ in the germline V gene. The CDR3 here is CASSLGDSTDTQYF. In nucleotides, the CDR3 is TGCGCCAGCAGCTTGGGCGACAGCACAGATACGCAGTATTTT.

The chain couples TRBV10-3 to TRBJ2-3; 13 bases match TRBD2. This CDR3 has 15 amino acids. The junction had 4 bases not matched to a gene; V was cut back by 3 bases and J by 7 bases. CDR1 and CDR2 from the germline V gene are ENHRY and SYGVKD. The CDR3 loop is CAISDWTSGSYTQYF. In DNA form, the CDR3 reads TGTGCCATCAGTGACTGGACTAGCGGGAGTTATACGCAGTATTTT.

The V and J genes are TRBV2 and TRBJ2-7; 8 bases are a match to TRBD2. CDR3 length: 14 residues. The V segment lost 6 bases and the J segment 2 bases; nucleotides outside the gene matches: 6. Germline CDR1 reads SNHLY; CDR2 reads FYNNEI. CDR3 sequence: CASSIAGRTYEQYF. The CDR3 DNA follows: TGTGCCAGCAGCATAGCGGGACGTACCTACGAGCAGTACTTC.

V and J are TRBV7-3 and TRBJ2-7; D is unclear. The ends were cut back, 5 bases at V and 6 bases at J, with 20 bases in the middle. Germline CDR1 and CDR2: SGHTA and FQGTGA. This CDR3 has 15 residues. The chain's CDR3 is CASSPNPEIRTEQYF. The CDR3 DNA follows: TGTGCCAGCAGCCCTAATCCGGAGATAAGGACCGAGCAGTACTTC.

This rearrangement joins TRBV9 to TRBJ2-2; D tentatively fits TRBD1 or TRBD2 (5 bases each). CDR3 length equals 15 residues. The V gene lost 6 bases and the J gene lost 1 base, with 13 bases spanning the gap. Germline V gives CDR1 SGDLS, CDR2 YYNGEE. The CDR3, as DNA: TGTGCCAGCAAGTTCGGGGCCCTGAACACCGGGGAGCTGTTTTTT. This gives the protein CASKFGALNTGELFF.

The chain joins TRBV6-8 to TRBJ2-5; D might be TRBD2 (7 bases). The V gene's germline CDR1 is MNHGY and CDR2 SAAAGT. The V end was cut by 6 bases, the J end by 10 bases, with 12 bases between. CDR3 length: 11 residues. The CDR3 coding sequence is TGTGCCAGCAGCCACAGGGAGGGCCAGTACTTC. This encodes CASSHREGQYF.

The gene calls are TRBV6-6 and TRBJ1-1, with 7 bases fitting TRBD1. The CDR3 spans 12 residues. Germline assignment: CDR1 MNHNY and CDR2 SVGAGI (reference sequence). Trimming at V came to 6 bases and at J to 7 bases, leaving 5 bases not matched to a gene. The CDR3, as DNA: TGTGCCAGCAGCAGCCCAGGGGGTGAAGCTTTCTTT. Protein sequence: CASSSPGGEAFF.

CDR3 sequence: CASRNPSNTGELFF. CDR3 in DNA: TGTGCCAGCAGGAACCCATCTAACACCGGGGAGCTGTTTTTT. The chain couples TRBV6-1 to TRBJ2-2; D not resolved. This CDR3 has 14 residues. Germline loops: CDR1 MNHNS, CDR2 SASEGT. Trimming shortened V by 6 bases and J by 2 bases, and 10 bases separated the two germline ends.

V is TRBV10-2 and J is TRBJ2-3; a weak D match, TRBD2 (6 bases). This CDR3 is 14 amino acids long. Trimming took off 4 bases at V and 2 bases at J, with 10 bases between the two ends. CDR1 WSHSY and CDR2 SAAADI come from the germline V gene. This chain's CDR3 is CASSGGLSTDTQYF. In DNA, the CDR3 is TGCGCCAGCAGTGGGGGACTCTCCACAGATACGCAGTATTTT.

The chain employs TRBV7-9 and TRBJ2-3, with unresolved D. CDR1 is SEHNR, CDR2 FQNEAQ, per germline (reference sequence). The CDR3 is made up of 13 amino acids. Trimming shortened V by 0 bases and J by 8 bases, and 9 bases separated the two germline ends. The CDR3 here is CASSLALRGTQYF. CDR3 coding DNA: TGTGCCAGCAGCTTAGCGCTGAGAGGTACGCAGTATTTT.

This chain links TRBV2 with TRBJ2-3, with TRBD2 identical over 7 bases. V was pared by 6 bases and J by 0 bases, with 3 bases of the junction left unmatched. This CDR3 is built from 14 residues. Germline assignment: CDR1 SNHLY and CDR2 FYNNEI. Here the CDR3 DNA reads TGTGCCAGCAGGCGGGAGTATAGCACAGATACGCAGTATTTT. It specifies CASRREYSTDTQYF.

The rearrangement joins TRBV18 to TRBJ2-2; D could derive from TRBD1 or TRBD2 (5 bases each). V was clipped by 4 bases and J by 10 bases, with 13 bases between them. This CDR3 contains 13 residues. CDR1 is KGHSH and CDR2 is LQKENI in the germline V gene. The CDR3 bases are TGTGCCAGCTCACGAACTGGGACGCAGGAGCTGTTTTTT. Its translation: CASSRTGTQELFF.

The rearrangement joins TRBV5-4 to TRBJ2-7, with D maybe TRBD2 (7 bases). The CDR3 sequence is 15 residues long. Looked up from germline, CDR1 is SGHNT and CDR2 is YYREEE (reference sequence). Trimming cost V 2 bases and J 7 bases, with 19 bases left between them. The CDR3 loop is CASSLKQGGHGEQYF. CDR3 bases: TGTGCCAGCAGCTTAAAACAGGGAGGGCACGGGGAGCAGTACTTC. Combining the CDR3 with reference TRBV5-4 and TRBJ2-7 gives the whole variable domain ETGVTQSPTHLIKTRGQQVTLRCSSQSGHNTVSWYQQALGQGPQFIFQYYREEENGRGNFPPRFSGLQFPNYSSELNVNALELDDSALYLCASSLKQGGHGEQYFGPGTRLTVT.

The chain carries TRBV9 and TRBJ1-5, with TRBD1 matching 9 bases. With 3 bases clipped from V and 5 bases from J, the junction kept 9 bases outside the gene matches. The CDR3 covers 16 residues. Germline CDR1 reads SGDLS; CDR2 reads YYNGEE. DNA of the CDR3: TGTGCCAGCAGCGCAGAGGACAGGGGAGGCGATCAGCCCCAGCATTTT. Translation: CASSAEDRGGDQPQHF.

The V and J genes are TRBV7-9 and TRBJ2-2, with D perhaps TRBD1 (6 bases). Trimming took off 5 bases at V and 6 bases at J, with 19 bases between the two ends. Germline-derived CDR1 and CDR2 are SEHNR and FQNEAQ (reference sequence). The CDR3 has 16 residues. CDR3 nucleotide sequence: TGTGCCAGCAGCGCAACAGGGTTTTTTAATCCCGGGGAGCTGTTTTTT. Its protein is CASSATGFFNPGELFF.

A remark on this clone: This specimen includes other DNA sequences encoding the same CDR3. The V and J genes are TRBV5-1 and TRBJ2-2; D is unclear. Between the trimmed V and J ends, which lost 5 bases and 0 bases, there was a span of 8 bases. The CDR3 has 14 residues. Germline CDR1 is SGHRS and CDR2 is YFSETQ. CDR3 residues: CASSLQSNTGELFF. The DNA of the CDR3 is TGCGCCAGCAGTTTACAGTCGAACACCGGGGAGCTGTTTTTT.

The J gene is TRBJ1-1, the V gene TRBV5-4; D perhaps matches TRBD1 (5 bases). Germline V gene sequence: CDR1 SGHNT, CDR2 YYREEE (reference sequence). This CDR3 comprises 14 residues. Trimming pared 0 bases from V and 3 bases from J, leaving 9 bases between. In nucleotides, the CDR3 is TGTGCCAGCAGCTTGGACCAGGGCGACACTGAAGCTTTCTTT. Translating it yields CASSLDQGDTEAFF.

V gene TRBV6-5 combines with J gene TRBJ2-7, with TRBD1 matching 7 bases. The CDR3 sequence is 14 residues long. Germline lookup yields CDR1 MNHEY and CDR2 SVGAGI. After removal of 6 bases from V and 3 bases from J, the junction contained 8 bases not matched to a gene. The chain's CDR3 is CASSPTGVVYEQYF. The DNA of the CDR3 is TGTGCCAGCAGCCCAACAGGGGTGGTCTACGAGCAGTACTTC.

The chain links TRBV7-9 to TRBJ1-4; D unclear. V lost 4 bases and J lost 7, with 16 bases in between. CDR1 is SEHNR, CDR2 FQNEAQ, per germline (reference sequence). The CDR3 has 15 residues. The CDR3 is CASSSQYLGSEKLFF. As DNA, the CDR3 is TGTGCCAGCAGCTCCCAATACCTGGGGAGTGAAAAACTGTTTTTT.